This T cell receptor beta chain was captured in a study of cytomegalovirus exposure and HLA in healthy donors. Study-wide results and limits: TCR beta V- and J-gene trimming, according to a later analysis, was linked to a missense DCLRE1C variant. Across all donors, roughly uniform sequencing depth was an assumption of the presence/absence analyses. In an earlier analysis, about 87% or about 30%: the productive usage of most TCR beta V segments.

The PCR contained 60 Vbeta and 13 Jbeta primers. Profiling relied on immunoSEQ multiplex PCR, and the TCRdb table lists in-frame clones only, not all of them. The sample lists roughly 77,000 clones, roughly 70% occurring once. This clone was counted a few times. What it recognizes is unknown. This CDR3 is 15 amino acids long. Germline lookup yields CDR1 SNHLY and CDR2 FYNNEI. With V trimmed by 7 bases and J by 4 bases, 9 bases remained unmatched. The source of this sequence is a woman in her thirties or forties in good health and CMV-seropositive. Sequences were obtained from PBMCs. The chain has TRBV2 and TRBJ1-4, with 7 bases aligning to TRBD1. The CDR3 coding sequence is TGTGCCAGCACCCTTTCCACAGGGGTTAATGAAAAACTGTTTTTT. Protein: CASTLSTGVNEKLFF. The full variable domain, its missing parts supplied by reference TRBV2 and TRBJ1-4, is EPEVTQTPSHQVTQMGQEVILRCVPISNHLYFYWYRQILGQKVEFLVSFYNNEISEKSEIFDDQFSVERPDGSNFTLKIRSTKLEDSAMYFCASTLSTGVNEKLFFGSGTQLSVL.